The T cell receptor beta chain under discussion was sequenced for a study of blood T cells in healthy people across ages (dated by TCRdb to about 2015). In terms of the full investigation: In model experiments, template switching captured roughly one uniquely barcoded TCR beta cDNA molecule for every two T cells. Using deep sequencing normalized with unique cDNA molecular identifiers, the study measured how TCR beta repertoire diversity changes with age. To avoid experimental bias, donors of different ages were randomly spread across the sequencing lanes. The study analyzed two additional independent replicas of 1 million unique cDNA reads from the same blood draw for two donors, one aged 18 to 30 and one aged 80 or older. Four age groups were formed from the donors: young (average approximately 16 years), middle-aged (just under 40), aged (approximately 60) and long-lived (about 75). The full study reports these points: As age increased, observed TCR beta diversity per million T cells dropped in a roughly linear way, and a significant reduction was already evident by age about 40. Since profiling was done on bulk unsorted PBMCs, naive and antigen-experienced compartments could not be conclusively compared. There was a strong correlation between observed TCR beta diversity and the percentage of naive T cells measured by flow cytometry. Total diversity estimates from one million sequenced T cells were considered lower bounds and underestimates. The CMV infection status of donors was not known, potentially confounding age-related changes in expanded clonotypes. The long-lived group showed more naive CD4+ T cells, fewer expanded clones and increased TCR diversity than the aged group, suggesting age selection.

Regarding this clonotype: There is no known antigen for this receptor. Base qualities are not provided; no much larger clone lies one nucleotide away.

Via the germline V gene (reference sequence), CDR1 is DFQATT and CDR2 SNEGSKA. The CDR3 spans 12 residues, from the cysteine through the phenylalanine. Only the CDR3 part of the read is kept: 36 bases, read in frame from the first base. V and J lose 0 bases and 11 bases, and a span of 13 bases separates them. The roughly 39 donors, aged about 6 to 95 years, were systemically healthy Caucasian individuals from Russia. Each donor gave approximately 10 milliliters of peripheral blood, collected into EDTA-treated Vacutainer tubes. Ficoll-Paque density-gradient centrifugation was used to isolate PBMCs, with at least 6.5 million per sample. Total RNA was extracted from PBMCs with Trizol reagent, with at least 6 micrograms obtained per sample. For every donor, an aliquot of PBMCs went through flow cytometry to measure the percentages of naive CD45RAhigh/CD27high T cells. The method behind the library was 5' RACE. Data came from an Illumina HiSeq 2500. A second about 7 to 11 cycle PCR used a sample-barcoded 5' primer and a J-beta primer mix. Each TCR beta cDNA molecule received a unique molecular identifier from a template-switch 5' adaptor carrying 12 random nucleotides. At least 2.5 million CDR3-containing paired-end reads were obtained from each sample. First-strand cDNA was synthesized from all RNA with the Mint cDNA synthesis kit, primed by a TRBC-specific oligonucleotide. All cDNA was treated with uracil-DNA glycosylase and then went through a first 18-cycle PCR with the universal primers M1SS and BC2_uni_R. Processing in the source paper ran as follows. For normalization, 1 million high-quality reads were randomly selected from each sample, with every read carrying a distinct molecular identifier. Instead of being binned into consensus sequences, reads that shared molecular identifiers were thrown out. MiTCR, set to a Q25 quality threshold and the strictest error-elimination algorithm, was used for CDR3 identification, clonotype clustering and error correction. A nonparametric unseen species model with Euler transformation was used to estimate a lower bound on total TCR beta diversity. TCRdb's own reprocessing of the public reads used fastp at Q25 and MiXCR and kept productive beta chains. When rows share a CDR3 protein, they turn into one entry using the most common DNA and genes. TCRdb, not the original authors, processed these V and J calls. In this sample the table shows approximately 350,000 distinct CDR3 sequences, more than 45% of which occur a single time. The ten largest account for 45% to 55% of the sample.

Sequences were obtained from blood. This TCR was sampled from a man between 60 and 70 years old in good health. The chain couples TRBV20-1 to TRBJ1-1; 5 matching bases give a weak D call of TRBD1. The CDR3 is CSAREIYRGAFF. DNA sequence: TGCAGTGCTAGAGAGATTTACCGGGGGGCTTTCTTT.